This is a list of T cell receptor beta chains from one sample in a study of blood T cell repertoires in COVID-19. The table came from immunoSEQ multiplex PCR; TCRdb's copy has only in-frame clones and leaves some out. The sample holds tens of thousands of clones, 83% seen once. The sample was peripheral blood. These receptors all come from a human donor in a cohort sampled during active COVID-19. Both conserved end residues are part of each CDR3. Each record gives: D gene, J gene, V gene, clone size, CDR3 protein, CDR3 DNA. The D gene is left open where the match is weak. A clone size is listed for some rows: how often the clone was seen (once, few, many), or a class if it is expanded.

>.|TRBJ2-7|TRBV6-5|few
CASIARQVPYEQYF
TGTGCCAGCATCGCCCGACAGGTACCCTACGAGCAGTACTTC
>.|TRBJ2-7|TRBV19|.
CASSTTYRYEQYF
TGTGCCAGTAGTACTACTTACAGGTACGAGCAGTACTTC
>.|TRBJ1-2|TRBV29-1|.
CSVEGTDYGYTF
TGCAGCGTTGAAGGGACAGACTATGGCTACACCTTC
>.|TRBJ2-1|TRBV3-1/TRBV3-2|.
CASSHTVYTSNEQFF
TGTGCCAGCAGCCACACCGTTTACACTAGCAATGAGCAGTTCTTC
>TRBD2|TRBJ2-3|TRBV10-3|few
CAISPLAGLTDTQYF
TGTGCCATCAGTCCTCTAGCGGGACTCACAGATACGCAGTATTTT
>TRBD1|TRBJ1-1|TRBV28|.
CASSFLPGTANTEAFF
TGTGCCAGCAGTTTTTTACCGGGGACAGCGAACACTGAAGCTTTCTTT
>.|TRBJ2-7|TRBV13|.
CASSPGDLIYEQYF
TGTGCCAGCAGCCCGGGGGACCTCATTTACGAGCAGTACTTC
>.|TRBJ1-6|TRBV7-9|.
CASSSPRASASPDSPLHF
TGTGCCAGCAGCTCCCCCAGGGCCAGTGCTTCTCCGGATTCACCCCTCCACTTT
>.|TRBJ1-2|TRBV5-1|.
CASSLETEPDGYTF
TGCGCCAGCAGCCTTGAGACAGAGCCTGATGGCTACACCTTC
>TRBD1|TRBJ1-2|TRBV5-5|.
CASSFTGTGGAGYGYTF
TGTGCCAGCAGCTTCACCGGGACAGGGGGCGCTGGCTATGGCTACACCTTC
>TRBD2|TRBJ2-1|TRBV27|once
CASATSSGGYNEQFF
TGTGCCAGCGCAACTTCTAGCGGGGGTTACAATGAGCAGTTCTTC
>.|TRBJ2-3|TRBV2|.
CASSDDMAADTQYF
TGTGCCAGCAGTGACGATATGGCAGCAGATACGCAGTATTTT
>.|TRBJ1-1|TRBV18|few
CASSPVEYAEAFF
TGTGCCAGCTCACCGGTAGAGTACGCTGAAGCTTTCTTT
>.|TRBJ1-3|TRBV11-2|.
CASSFRGTEGNTIYF
TGTGCCAGCAGCTTCAGGGGAACAGAGGGAAACACCATATATTTT
>.|TRBJ2-3|TRBV7-3|.
CASSRGLTPGDTQYF
TGTGCCAGCAGCCGGGGACTCACCCCTGGGGATACGCAGTATTTT
>.|TRBJ2-2|TRBV5-4|.
CASSLVTGYTGELFF
TGTGCCAGCAGCTTGGTCACAGGGTACACCGGGGAGCTGTTTTTT
>.|TRBJ1-5|TRBV7-2|.
CASSLSDRRQPQHF
TGTGCCAGCAGCCTAAGCGATCGTCGTCAGCCCCAGCATTTT
>TRBD1|TRBJ1-1|TRBV7-3|.
CASSLVLLGQGVNTEAFF
TGTGCCAGCAGCTTAGTCCTTCTGGGACAGGGGGTGAACACTGAAGCTTTCTTT
>.|TRBJ2-5|TRBV21-1|.
CASSKVLSGRQQETQYF
TGTGCCAGCAGCAAGGTTCTGAGCGGGAGGCAACAAGAGACCCAGTACTTC
>.|TRBJ1-2|TRBV29-1|.
CSVVTTGVNYGYTF
TGCAGCGTCGTTACGACAGGAGTAAACTATGGCTACACCTTC
>TRBD1|TRBJ2-7|TRBV2|.
CASSDQGQGYEQYF
TGTGCCAGCAGCGACCAGGGACAGGGGTACGAGCAGTACTTC
>.|TRBJ1-5|TRBV19|.
CASSIGLSNQPQHF
TGTGCCAGTAGTATAGGGCTTAGCAATCAGCCCCAGCATTTT